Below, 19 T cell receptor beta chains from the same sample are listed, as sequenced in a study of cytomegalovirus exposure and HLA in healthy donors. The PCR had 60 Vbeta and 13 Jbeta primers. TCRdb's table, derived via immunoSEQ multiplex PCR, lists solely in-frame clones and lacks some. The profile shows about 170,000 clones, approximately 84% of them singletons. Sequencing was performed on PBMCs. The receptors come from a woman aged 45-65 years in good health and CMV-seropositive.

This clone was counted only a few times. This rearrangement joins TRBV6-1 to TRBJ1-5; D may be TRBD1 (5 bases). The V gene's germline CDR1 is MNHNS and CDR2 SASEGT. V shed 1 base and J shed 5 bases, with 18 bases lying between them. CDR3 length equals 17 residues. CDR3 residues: CASSEGPGRGWDQPQHF. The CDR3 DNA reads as TGTGCCAGCAGTGAAGGCCCAGGAAGGGGATGGGATCAGCCCCAGCATTTT.

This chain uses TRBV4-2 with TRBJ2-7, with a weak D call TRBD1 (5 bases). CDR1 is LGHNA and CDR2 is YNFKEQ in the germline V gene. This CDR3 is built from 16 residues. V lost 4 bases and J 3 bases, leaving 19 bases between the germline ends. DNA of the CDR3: TGTGCCAGCAGCCCCGACAGCCTGGGGTTAAACTACGAGCAGTACTTC. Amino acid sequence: CASSPDSLGLNYEQYF.

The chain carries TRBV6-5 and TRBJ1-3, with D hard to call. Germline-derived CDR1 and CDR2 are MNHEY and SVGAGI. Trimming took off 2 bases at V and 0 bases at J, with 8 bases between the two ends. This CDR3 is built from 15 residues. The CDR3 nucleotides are TGTGCCAGCAGTTACGGCCCAGTCTCTGGAAACACCATATATTTT. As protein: CASSYGPVSGNTIYF.

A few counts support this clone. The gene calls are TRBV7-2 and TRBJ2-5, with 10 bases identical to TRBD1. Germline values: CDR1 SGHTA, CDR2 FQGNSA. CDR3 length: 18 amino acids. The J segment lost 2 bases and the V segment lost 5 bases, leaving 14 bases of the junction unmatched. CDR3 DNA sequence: TGTGCCAGCAGCCAACTGGACAGGGGGAGGTGGATACAAGAGACCCAGTACTTC. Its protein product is CASSQLDRGRWIQETQYF. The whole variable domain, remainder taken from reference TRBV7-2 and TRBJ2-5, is GAGVSQSPSNKVTEKGKDVELRCDPISGHTALYWYRQSLGQGLEFLIYFQGNSAPDKSGLPSDRFSAERTGGSVSTLTIQRTQQEDSAVYLCASSQLDRGRWIQETQYFGPGTRLLVL.

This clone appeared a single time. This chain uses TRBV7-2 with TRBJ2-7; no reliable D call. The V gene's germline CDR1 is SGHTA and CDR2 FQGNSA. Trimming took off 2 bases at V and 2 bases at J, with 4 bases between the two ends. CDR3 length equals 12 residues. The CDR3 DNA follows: TGTGCCAGCAGCTTAAGCCCCTACGAGCAGTACTTC. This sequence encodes CASSLSPYEQYF.

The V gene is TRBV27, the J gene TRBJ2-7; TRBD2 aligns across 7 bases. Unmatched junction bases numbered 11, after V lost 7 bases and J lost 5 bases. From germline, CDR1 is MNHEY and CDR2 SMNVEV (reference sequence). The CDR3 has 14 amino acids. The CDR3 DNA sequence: TGTGCCAGCACGTGGGCAGGGAGCGGGAACGAGCAGTACTTC. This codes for CASTWAGSGNEQYF.

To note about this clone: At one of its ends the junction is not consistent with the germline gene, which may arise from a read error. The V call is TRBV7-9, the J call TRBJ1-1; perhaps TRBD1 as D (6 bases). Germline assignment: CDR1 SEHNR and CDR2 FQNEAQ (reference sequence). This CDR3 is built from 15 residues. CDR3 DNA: TGTTCCAGCAGCTTATGGGCAGGGGTGAACACTGAAGCTTTCTTT. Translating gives CSSSLWAGVNTEAFF. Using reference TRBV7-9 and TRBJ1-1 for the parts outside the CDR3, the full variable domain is DTGVSQNPRHKITKRGQNVTFRCDPISEHNRLYWYRQTLGQGPEFLTYFQNEAQLEKSRLLSDRFSAERPKGSFSTLEIQRTEQGDSAMYLCSSSLWAGVNTEAFFGQGTRLTVV.

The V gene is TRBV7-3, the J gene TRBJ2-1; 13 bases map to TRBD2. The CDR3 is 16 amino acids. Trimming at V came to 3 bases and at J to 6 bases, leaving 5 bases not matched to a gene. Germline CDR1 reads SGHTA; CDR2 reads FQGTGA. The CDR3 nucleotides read TGTGCCAGCAGCTTGGGGACTAGCGGGGTCTCCAATGAGCAGTTCTTC. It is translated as CASSLGTSGVSNEQFF.

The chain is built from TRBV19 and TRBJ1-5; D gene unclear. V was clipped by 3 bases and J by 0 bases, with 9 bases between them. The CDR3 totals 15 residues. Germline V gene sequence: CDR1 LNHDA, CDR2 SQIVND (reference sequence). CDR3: CASSIYRYSNQPQHF. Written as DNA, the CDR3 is TGTGCCAGTAGTATTTACAGATATAGCAATCAGCCCCAGCATTTT.

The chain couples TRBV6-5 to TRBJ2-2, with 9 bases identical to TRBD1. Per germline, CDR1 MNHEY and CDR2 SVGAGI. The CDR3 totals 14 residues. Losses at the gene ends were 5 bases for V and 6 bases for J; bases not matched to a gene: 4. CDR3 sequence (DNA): TGTGCCAGCAGTACATACAGGGGGCCCGGGGAGCTGTTTTTT. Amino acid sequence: CASSTYRGPGELFF.

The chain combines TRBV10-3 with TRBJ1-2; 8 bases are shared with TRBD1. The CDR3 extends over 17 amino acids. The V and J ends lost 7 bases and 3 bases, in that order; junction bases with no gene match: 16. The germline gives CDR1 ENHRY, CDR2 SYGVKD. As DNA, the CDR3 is TGTGCCATCACGTCCAGTCCGGACAGGGTCGGAGACTATGGCTACACCTTC. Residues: CAITSSPDRVGDYGYTF.

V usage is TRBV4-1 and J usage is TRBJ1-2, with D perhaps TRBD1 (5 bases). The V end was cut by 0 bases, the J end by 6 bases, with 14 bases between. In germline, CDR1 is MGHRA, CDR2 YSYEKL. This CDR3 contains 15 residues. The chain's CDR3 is CASSQDKGREDGYTF. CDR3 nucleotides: TGCGCCAGCAGCCAAGATAAGGGGAGGGAAGATGGCTACACCTTC.

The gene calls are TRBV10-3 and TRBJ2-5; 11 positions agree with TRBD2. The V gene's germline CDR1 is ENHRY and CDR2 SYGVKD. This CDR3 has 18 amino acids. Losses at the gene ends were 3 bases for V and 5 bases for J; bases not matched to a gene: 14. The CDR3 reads CAISDASWLAGGRETQYF. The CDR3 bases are TGTGCCATCAGTGACGCATCCTGGCTAGCGGGGGGTCGGGAGACCCAGTACTTC.

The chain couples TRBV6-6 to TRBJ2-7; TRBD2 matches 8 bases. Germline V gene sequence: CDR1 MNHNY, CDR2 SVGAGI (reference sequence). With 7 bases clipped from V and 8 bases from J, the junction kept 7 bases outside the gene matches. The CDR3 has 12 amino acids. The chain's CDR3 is CASTPAGGKQYF. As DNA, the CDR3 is TGTGCCAGCACGCCCGCGGGAGGAAAGCAGTACTTC.

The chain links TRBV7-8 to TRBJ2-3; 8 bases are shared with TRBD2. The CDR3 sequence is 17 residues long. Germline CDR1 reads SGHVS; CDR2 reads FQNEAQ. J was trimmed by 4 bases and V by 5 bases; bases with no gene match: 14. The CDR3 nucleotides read TGTGCCAGCAGCACAAAGCCGGGACTAGTGGACTCAGATACGCAGTATTTT. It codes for CASSTKPGLVDSDTQYF. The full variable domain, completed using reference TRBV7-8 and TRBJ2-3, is GAGVSQSPRYKVAKRGQDVALRCDPISGHVSLFWYQQALGQGPEFLTYFQNEAQLDKSGLPSDRFFAERPEGSVSTLKIQRTQQEDSAVYLCASSTKPGLVDSDTQYFGPGTRLTVL.

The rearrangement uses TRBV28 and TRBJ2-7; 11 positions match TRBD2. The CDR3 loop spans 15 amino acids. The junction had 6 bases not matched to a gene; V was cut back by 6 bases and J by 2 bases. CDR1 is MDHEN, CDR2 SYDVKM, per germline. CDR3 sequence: CASSDSGRAPYEQYF. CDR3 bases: TGTGCCAGCAGCGATAGCGGGAGGGCCCCCTACGAGCAGTACTTC.

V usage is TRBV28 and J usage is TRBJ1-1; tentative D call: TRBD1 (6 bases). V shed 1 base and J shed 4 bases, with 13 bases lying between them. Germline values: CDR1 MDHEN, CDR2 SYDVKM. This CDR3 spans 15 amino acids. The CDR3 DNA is TGTGCCAGCAGTTTATCAAGTCAGGGGAGCACTGAAGCTTTCTTT. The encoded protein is CASSLSSQGSTEAFF.

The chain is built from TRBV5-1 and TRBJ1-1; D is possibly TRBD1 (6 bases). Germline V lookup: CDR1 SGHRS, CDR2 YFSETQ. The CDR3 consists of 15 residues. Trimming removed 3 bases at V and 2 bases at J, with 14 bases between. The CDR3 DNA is TGCGCCAGCAGCTCACAACAGGGATTTAACACTGAAGCTTTCTTT. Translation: CASSSQQGFNTEAFF.

CDR3 sequence reads: CASSLAGRKTGELFF. The DNA of the CDR3 is TGTGCCAGCAGCTTAGCTGGCAGGAAGACCGGGGAGCTGTTTTTT. This chain joins TRBV7-9 and TRBJ2-2; D not resolved. Looked up from germline, CDR1 is SEHNR and CDR2 is FQNEAQ (reference sequence). The CDR3 spans 15 residues. Trimming stripped 0 bases from V and 5 bases from J, with 10 bases between.